This T cell receptor (beta chain) originates from a study of T cells in Graves' hyperthyroidism and ophthalmopathy. Broader study findings: Most expanded thyroid clonotypes above 0.001 recurred in blood.

Template material for amplifying TCR beta CDR3 regions consisted of RNA transcripts. The HTBI set primed first-round TCR CDR3 RT-PCR. TCRdb re-analysed the multiplex PCR reads in MiXCR, keeping a single row per CDR3 protein. The profile shows about 400,000 distinct CDR3 sequences, 15% to 19% of them singletons. A note on this clonotype: The target antigen is unknown.

Stable hyperthyroidism: no ophthalmopathy progression over 18 months of follow-up. Patients between 18 and 65 years old had hyperthyroidism, newly diagnosed and lasting under 2 months. The PBMCs studied were ones that came from approximately 9.9 ml fresh peripheral blood. Per the germline V gene, CDR1 is SGDLS and CDR2 is YYNGEE. The CDR3 sequence is 15 residues long. V lost 0 bases, J lost 4 bases, and 10 bases lay in between. The TCR was taken from a woman younger than 35 with Graves' hyperthyroidism. The sequencing sample was made of blood. This chain joins TRBV9 and TRBJ2-2, with D perhaps being TRBD1 or TRBD2 (6 bases each). CDR3 amino acids: CASSVVSGATGELFF. DNA for the CDR3: TGTGCCAGCAGCGTAGTCTCGGGGGCCACCGGGGAGCTGTTTTTT.